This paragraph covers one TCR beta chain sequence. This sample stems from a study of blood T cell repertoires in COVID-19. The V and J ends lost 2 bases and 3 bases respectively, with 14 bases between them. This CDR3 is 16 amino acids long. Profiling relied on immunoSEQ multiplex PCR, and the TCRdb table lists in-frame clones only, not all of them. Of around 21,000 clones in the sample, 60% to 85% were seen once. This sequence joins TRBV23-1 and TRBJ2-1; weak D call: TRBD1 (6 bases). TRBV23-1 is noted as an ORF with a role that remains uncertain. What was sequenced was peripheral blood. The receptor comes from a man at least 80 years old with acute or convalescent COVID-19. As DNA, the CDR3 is TGCGCCAGCAGTCAACAACAGGGCCCCTGCTACAATGAGCAGTTCTTC. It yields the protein CASSQQQGPCYNEQFF.